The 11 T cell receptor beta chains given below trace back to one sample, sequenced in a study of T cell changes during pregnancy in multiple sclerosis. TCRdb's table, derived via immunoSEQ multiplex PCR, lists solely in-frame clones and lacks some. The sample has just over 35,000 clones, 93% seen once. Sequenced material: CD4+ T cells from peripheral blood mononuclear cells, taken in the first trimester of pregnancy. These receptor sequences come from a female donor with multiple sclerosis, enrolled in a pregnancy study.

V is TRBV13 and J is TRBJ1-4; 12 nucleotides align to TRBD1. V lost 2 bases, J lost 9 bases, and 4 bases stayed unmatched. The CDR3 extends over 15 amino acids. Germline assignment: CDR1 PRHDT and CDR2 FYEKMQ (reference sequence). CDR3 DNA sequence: TGTGCCAGCAGCTTAATGGGACAGGGGGCACAAAAACTGTTTTTT. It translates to CASSLMGQGAQKLFF.

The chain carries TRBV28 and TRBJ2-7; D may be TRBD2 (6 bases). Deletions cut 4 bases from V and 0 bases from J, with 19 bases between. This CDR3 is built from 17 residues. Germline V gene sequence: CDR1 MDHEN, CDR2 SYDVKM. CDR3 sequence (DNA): TGTGCCAGCAGTTCTCCGGGGGACTTCCAGTTCTCCTACGAGCAGTACTTC. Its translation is CASSSPGDFQFSYEQYF.

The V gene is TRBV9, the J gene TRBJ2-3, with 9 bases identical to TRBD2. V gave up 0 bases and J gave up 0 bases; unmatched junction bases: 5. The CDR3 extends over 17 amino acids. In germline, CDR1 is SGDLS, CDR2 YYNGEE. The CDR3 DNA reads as TGTGCCAGCAGCGTAGGGCCTAGCGGGACTAGCACAGATACGCAGTATTTT. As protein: CASSVGPSGTSTDTQYF. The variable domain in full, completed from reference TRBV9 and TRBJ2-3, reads DSGVTQTPKHLITATGQRVTLRCSPRSGDLSVYWYQQSLDQGLQFLIQYYNGEERAKGNILERFSAQQFPDLHSELNLSSLELGDSALYFCASSVGPSGTSTDTQYFGPGTRLTVL.

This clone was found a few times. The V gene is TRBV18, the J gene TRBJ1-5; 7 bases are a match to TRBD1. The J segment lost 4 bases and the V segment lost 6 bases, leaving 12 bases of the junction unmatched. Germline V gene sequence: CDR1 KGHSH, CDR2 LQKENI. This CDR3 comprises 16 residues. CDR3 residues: CASSPLGGLLNQPQHF. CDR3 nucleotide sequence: TGTGCCAGCTCGCCTTTAGGGGGCTTACTTAATCAGCCCCAGCATTTT. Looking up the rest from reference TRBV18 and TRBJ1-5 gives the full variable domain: NAGVMQNPRHLVRRRGQEARLRCSPMKGHSHVYWYRQLPEEGLKFMVYLQKENIIDESGMPKERFSAEFPKEGPSILRIQQVVRGDSAAYFCASSPLGGLLNQPQHFGDGTRLSIL.

The CDR3 DNA is TGCGCCAGCAGCACTCAGACTAGCGGGAGGGTCAGCTCCTACAATGAGCAGTTCTTC. This encodes CASSTQTSGRVSSYNEQFF. The chain recombines TRBV4-1 with TRBJ2-1; 14 bases map to TRBD2. With 5 bases clipped from V and 0 bases from J, the junction kept 9 bases outside the gene matches. Germline assignment: CDR1 MGHRA and CDR2 YSYEKL. The CDR3 consists of 19 residues.

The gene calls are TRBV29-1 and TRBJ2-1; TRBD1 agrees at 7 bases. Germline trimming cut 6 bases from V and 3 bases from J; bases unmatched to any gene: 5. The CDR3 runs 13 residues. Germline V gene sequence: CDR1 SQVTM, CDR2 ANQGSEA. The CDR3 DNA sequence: TGCAGCGTGAACCGGGACAGCTACAATGAGCAGTTCTTC. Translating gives CSVNRDSYNEQFF.

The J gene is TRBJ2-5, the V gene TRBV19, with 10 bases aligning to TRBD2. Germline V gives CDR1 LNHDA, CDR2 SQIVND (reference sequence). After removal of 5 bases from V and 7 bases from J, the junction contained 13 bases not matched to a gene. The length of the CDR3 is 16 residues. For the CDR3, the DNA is TGTGCCAGTAGTGACGTAGCGGGGGGCCTTGGGGGGACCCAGTACTTC. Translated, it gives CASSDVAGGLGGTQYF.

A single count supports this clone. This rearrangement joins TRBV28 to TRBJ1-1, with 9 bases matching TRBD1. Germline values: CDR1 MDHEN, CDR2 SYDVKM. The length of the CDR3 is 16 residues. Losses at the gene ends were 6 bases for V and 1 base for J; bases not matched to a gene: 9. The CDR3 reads CASSLTGTGKNTEAFF. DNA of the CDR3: TGTGCCAGCAGCCTCACTGGGACAGGGAAGAACACTGAAGCTTTCTTT.

DNA for the CDR3: TGTGCCAGCTCCTCACGGGCGGGCAACACCGGGGAGCTGTTTTTT. This translates into CASSSRAGNTGELFF. This chain joins TRBV27 and TRBJ2-2, with a weak D call TRBD2 (5 bases). Germline V lookup: CDR1 MNHEY, CDR2 SMNVEV (reference sequence). The CDR3 has 15 residues. Trimming shortened V by 8 bases and J by 2 bases, and 15 bases separated the two germline ends.

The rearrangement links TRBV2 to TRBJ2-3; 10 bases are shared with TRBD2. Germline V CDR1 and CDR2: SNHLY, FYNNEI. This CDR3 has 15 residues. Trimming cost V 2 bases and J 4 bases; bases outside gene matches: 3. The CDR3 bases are TGTGCCAGCAGTGAACTTACTAGCGGGGCAGATACGCAGTATTTT. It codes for CASSELTSGADTQYF.

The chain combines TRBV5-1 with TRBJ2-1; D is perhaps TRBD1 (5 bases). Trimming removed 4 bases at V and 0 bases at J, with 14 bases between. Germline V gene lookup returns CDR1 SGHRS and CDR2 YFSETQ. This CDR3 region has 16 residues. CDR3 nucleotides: TGCGCCAGCAGCCTAGGGGCGGCCAGCTCCTACAATGAGCAGTTCTTC. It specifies CASSLGAASSYNEQFF.